Shown below are 13 T cell receptor beta chains from a single sample sequenced in a study of response to subunit inactivated influenza vaccine. Using its own MiXCR run on the RT-PCR reads, TCRdb lists one record per CDR3 protein. The sample consists of about half a million distinct CDR3 sequences, approximately 9.9% of them appearing once. The material was PBMCs from blood, obtained 40 to 50 days after vaccination. These receptors all stem from a man aged 45-65 years who received an inactivated influenza vaccine.

This clonotype was detected many times. The CDR3, as DNA: TGTGCCAGCAGTTACCCCGGGACACTAGAAGCTTTCTTT. This gives the protein CASSYPGTLEAFF. J is TRBJ1-1 and V is TRBV6-5; TRBD1 is a possible D gene (6 bases). From germline, CDR1 is MNHEY and CDR2 SVGAGI. The CDR3 extends over 13 amino acids. Trimming pared 2 bases from V and 8 bases from J, leaving 12 bases between.

This clonotype turned up a few times. The chain joins TRBV27 to TRBJ2-1; 9 nucleotides agree with TRBD2. Trimming removed 3 bases from V and 5 bases from J; junction bases left unmatched: 8. Germline V gene data show CDR1 as MNHEY and CDR2 as SMNVEV (reference sequence). CDR3 length: 16 amino acids. CDR3 coding DNA: TGTGCCAGCAGTTTCCTGCTTAGCGGGAGAAACAATGAGCAGTTCTTC. Protein sequence: CASSFLLSGRNNEQFF.

The table lists this clonotype with many counts. The rearrangement joins TRBV7-8 to TRBJ1-5; D gene unclear. CDR1 and CDR2 from the germline V gene are SGHVS and FQNEAQ. CDR3 length equals 14 residues. The ends were cut back, 5 bases at V and 5 bases at J, with 13 bases in the middle. The CDR3 protein is CASSPAQAYQPQHF. Here the CDR3 DNA reads TGTGCCAGCAGCCCCGCCCAGGCCTATCAGCCCCAGCATTTT.

The table lists this clonotype with a few counts. This chain links TRBV20-1 with TRBJ2-3; D gene uncertain. Germline V CDR1 and CDR2: DFQATT, SNEGSKA (reference sequence). Trimming pared 0 bases from V and 3 bases from J, leaving 10 bases between. There are 14 residues in the CDR3. The CDR3: CSARDFGRTDTQYF. CDR3 coding DNA: TGCAGTGCTAGAGATTTCGGTAGAACAGATACGCAGTATTTT.

This clonotype was recorded a few times. The rearrangement joins TRBV11-2 to TRBJ2-1; D assignment may be TRBD1 or TRBD2 (6 bases each). V was clipped by 11 bases and J by 5 bases, with 19 bases between them. The CDR3 totals 14 residues. CDR1 is SGHAT, CDR2 FQNNGV, per germline. CDR3 in amino acids: CAAAPRGGNNEQFF. The CDR3 DNA is TGTGCCGCGGCCCCCAGGGGCGGGAACAATGAGCAGTTCTTC.

This clonotype was detected only a few times. The CDR3 loop is CASSRGGGGGTEAFF. For the CDR3, the DNA is TGTGCCAGCAGTAGGGGGGGAGGGGGAGGGACTGAAGCTTTCTTT. The V and J genes are TRBV12-3 or TRBV12-4 and TRBJ1-1, with a tentative D call TRBD1 (6 bases). V lost 5 bases and J lost 5, with 18 bases in between. This CDR3 comprises 15 residues.

V usage is TRBV4-1 and J usage is TRBJ2-7; 9 positions agree with TRBD2. J lost 6 bases, V lost 0 bases, and 12 bases had no gene match. The CDR3 length is 17 residues. The germline gives CDR1 MGHRA, CDR2 YSYEKL. CDR3 DNA: TGCGCCAGCAGCCAAGAATCTAGCGGGGCGTCCTGGAGCGAGCAGTACTTC. Translated: CASSQESSGASWSEQYF.

This clonotype was seen a handful of times. This chain uses TRBV7-8 with TRBJ2-1, with D unclear. The germline CDR1 and CDR2 sequences are SGHVS and FQNEAQ. This CDR3 spans 14 amino acids. Deletions cut 5 bases from V and 4 bases from J, with 12 bases between. This chain's CDR3 is CASSKRPEYNEQFF. The CDR3 region has the DNA TGTGCCAGCAGCAAAAGACCGGAATACAATGAGCAGTTCTTC.

The V call is TRBV12-3 or TRBV12-4, the J call TRBJ2-3, with 8 bases fitting TRBD2. The ends lost 5 bases at V and 5 bases at J; junction bases unmatched: 15. The CDR3 totals 17 residues. This CDR3 reads CASSLRGGLVLVDTQYF. The CDR3 DNA reads TGTGCCAGCAGTCTGCGTGGGGGACTAGTGTTAGTAGATACGCAGTATTTT.

This clonotype was detected only a few times. This chain links TRBV25-1 with TRBJ2-7; possibly TRBD2 for D (5 bases). The CDR3 extends over 12 amino acids. CDR1 and CDR2 from the germline V gene are MGHDK and SYGVNS. The ends were cut back, 1 base at V and 7 bases at J, with 8 bases in the middle. In DNA, the CDR3 is TGTGCCAGCAGTGAATTGGGGAGAGAGCAGTACTTC. It specifies CASSELGREQYF.

There are many counts of this clonotype. The chain recombines TRBV9 with TRBJ2-7, with TRBD1 matching 10 bases. The J segment lost 2 bases and the V segment lost 0 bases, leaving 2 bases of the junction unmatched. The CDR3 sequence is 15 residues long. Germline CDR1 reads SGDLS; CDR2 reads YYNGEE. In DNA, the CDR3 is TGTGCCAGCAGCGTAGAAGGACAGGGGGCCTACGAGCAGTACTTC. Translated, it gives CASSVEGQGAYEQYF.

This clonotype has ten or more counts. The rearrangement links TRBV12-3 or TRBV12-4 to TRBJ2-3, with D possibly being TRBD2 (5 bases). CDR3 length equals 16 residues. V was cut by 3 bases and J by 0 bases, with 13 bases left in between. CDR3 sequence reads: CASSFRNGGSTDTQYF. In DNA, the CDR3 is TGTGCCAGCAGTTTTAGAAACGGAGGCAGCACAGATACGCAGTATTTT.

This clonotype has a count of ten or more. The chain links TRBV29-1 to TRBJ1-1; the D gene is possibly TRBD1 (6 bases). There are 14 residues in the CDR3. Germline V gene sequence: CDR1 SQVTM, CDR2 ANQGSEA. V was pared by 6 bases and J by 1 base, with 15 bases between. CDR3 amino acids: CSVNLRGGNTEAFF. CDR3 sequence (DNA): TGCAGCGTCAATCTCAGGGGAGGGAACACTGAAGCTTTCTTT.